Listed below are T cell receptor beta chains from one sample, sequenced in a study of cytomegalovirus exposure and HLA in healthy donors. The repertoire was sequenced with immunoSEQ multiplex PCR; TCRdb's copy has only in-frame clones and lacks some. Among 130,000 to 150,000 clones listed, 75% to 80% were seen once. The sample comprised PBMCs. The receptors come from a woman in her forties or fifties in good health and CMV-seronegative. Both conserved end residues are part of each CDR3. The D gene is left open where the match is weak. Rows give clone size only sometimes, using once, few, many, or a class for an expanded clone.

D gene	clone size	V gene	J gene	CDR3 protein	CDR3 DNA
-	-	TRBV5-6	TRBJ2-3	CASSLLDYKASTDTQYF	TGTGCCAGCAGCTTGTTGGACTACAAAGCTAGCACAGATACGCAGTATTTT
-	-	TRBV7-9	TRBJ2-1	CASSLGRDQFF	TGTGCCAGCAGCTTGGGGCGGGATCAGTTCTTC
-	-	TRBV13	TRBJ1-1	CASSEQGVNTEAFF	TGTGCCAGCAGCGAACAGGGCGTGAACACTGAAGCTTTCTTT
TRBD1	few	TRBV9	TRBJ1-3	CASSLTGGGGNTIYF	TGTGCCAGCAGCCTGACAGGGGGAGGGGGAAACACCATATATTTT
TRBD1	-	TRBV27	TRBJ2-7	CASSLTGGSHEQYF	TGTGCCAGCAGTTTGACAGGGGGTAGCCACGAGCAGTACTTC
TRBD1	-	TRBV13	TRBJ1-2	CASSLWTGNYGYTF	TGTGCCAGCAGCTTATGGACAGGGAACTATGGCTACACCTTC
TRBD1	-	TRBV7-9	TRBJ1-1	CASSTQGVNTEAFF	TGTGCCAGCAGCACCCAGGGGGTCAACACTGAAGCTTTCTTT
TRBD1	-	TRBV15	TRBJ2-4	CATSRDQGGGNIQYF	TGTGCCACCAGCAGAGATCAAGGGGGCGGAAACATTCAGTACTTC
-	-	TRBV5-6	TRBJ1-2	CASMPEAAGRRTYGYTF	TGTGCCAGTATGCCGGAAGCTGCGGGACGGAGAACCTATGGCTACACCTTC
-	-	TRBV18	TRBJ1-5	CASSPRGYALDSNQPQHF	TGTGCCAGCTCACCCCGGGGATACGCCCTCGATAGCAATCAGCCCCAGCATTTT
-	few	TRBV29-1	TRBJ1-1	CSASNFGILNTEAFF	TGCAGCGCTTCGAACTTCGGGATTTTGAACACTGAAGCTTTCTTT
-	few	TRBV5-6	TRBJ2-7	CASSPGLTSSYEQYF	TGTGCCAGCAGCCCAGGTTTAACGAGCTCCTACGAGCAGTACTTC
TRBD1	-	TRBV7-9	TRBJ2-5	CASSLATGAGETQYF	TGTGCCAGCAGCTTAGCGACAGGGGCAGGGGAGACCCAGTACTTC
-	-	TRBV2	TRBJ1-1	CASSYRVTEAFF	TGTGCCAGCAGCTACAGGGTAACTGAAGCTTTCTTT
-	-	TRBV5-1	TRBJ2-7	CASSLSRVGLHEQYF	TGCGCCAGCAGCTTATCCAGAGTAGGACTCCACGAGCAGTACTTC
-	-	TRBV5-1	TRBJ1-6	CASSSLGNSPLHF	TGCGCCAGCAGCTCTCTCGGTAATTCACCCCTCCACTTT
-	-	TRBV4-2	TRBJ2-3	CASSLGGAGLDTQYF	TGTGCCAGCAGCTTAGGGGGGGCAGGGCTAGATACGCAGTATTTT
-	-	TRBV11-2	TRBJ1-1	CASSLYREGNTEAFF	TGTGCCAGCAGCTTGTACAGGGAGGGGAACACTGAAGCTTTCTTT
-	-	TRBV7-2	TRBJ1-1	CASTREAEAFF	TGTGCCAGCACCAGGGAAGCTGAAGCTTTCTTT
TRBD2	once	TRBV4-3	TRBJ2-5	CASSQDRTSLTETQYF	TGCGCCAGCAGCCAAGACCGGACTAGCCTTACAGAGACCCAGTACTTC
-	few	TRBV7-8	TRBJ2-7	CASSSRTAYEQYF	TGTGCCAGCAGCTCCAGGACAGCCTACGAGCAGTACTTC
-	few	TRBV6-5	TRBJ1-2	CASSYRNLDGYTF	TGTGCCAGCAGTTATAGGAACCTAGATGGCTACACCTTC
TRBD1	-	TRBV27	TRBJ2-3	CASSFDGQGPQYF	TGTGCCAGCAGTTTCGATGGACAGGGTCCACAGTATTTT
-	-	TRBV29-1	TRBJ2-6	CSVASGANVLTF	TGCAGCGTTGCTAGTGGAGCCAACGTCCTGACTTTC
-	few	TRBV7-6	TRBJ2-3	CASSLAPSNTQYF	TGTGCCAGCAGCTTAGCGCCTAGCAATACGCAGTATTTT
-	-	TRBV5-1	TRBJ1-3	CASSLVTAERGDTIYF	TGCGCCAGCAGCTTGGTTACAGCGGAGCGGGGGGACACCATATATTTT
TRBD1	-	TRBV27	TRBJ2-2	CAARRGTGNTGELFF	TGTGCCGCCCGCAGGGGGACAGGGAACACCGGGGAGCTGTTTTTT
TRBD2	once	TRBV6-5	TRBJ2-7	CASSYLASGRYEQYF	TGTGCCAGCAGTTACCTGGCTAGCGGGCGGTACGAGCAGTACTTC
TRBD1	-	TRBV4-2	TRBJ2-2	CASSQQTGSNTGELFF	TGTGCCAGCAGCCAGCAGACAGGGTCGAACACCGGGGAGCTGTTTTTT
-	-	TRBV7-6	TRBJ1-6	CASSLGIGSSYNSPLHF	TGTGCCAGCAGCTTAGGTATCGGGAGCTCCTATAATTCACCCCTCCACTTT
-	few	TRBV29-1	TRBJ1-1	CTYARGDTEAFF	TGCACCTACGCCAGGGGCGACACTGAAGCTTTCTTT
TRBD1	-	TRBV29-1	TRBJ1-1	CSVGSRDRGRAFF	TGCAGCGTTGGGAGCCGGGACAGGGGACGGGCTTTCTTT
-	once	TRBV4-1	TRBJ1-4	CASSQAPPGTNEKLFF	TGCGCCAGCAGCCAAGCGCCCCCGGGGACTAATGAAAAACTGTTTTTT
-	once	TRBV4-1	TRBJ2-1	CASSQEPDYNEQFF	TGCGCCAGCAGCCAAGAGCCAGACTACAATGAGCAGTTCTTC
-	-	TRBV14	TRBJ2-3	CASSRRQAGDTQYF	TGTGCCAGCAGCCGCCGACAGGCTGGAGATACGCAGTATTTT
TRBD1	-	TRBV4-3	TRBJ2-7	CASSQGQGRTSTYEQYF	TGCGCCAGCAGCCAAGGACAGGGCCGAACCTCCACCTACGAGCAGTACTTC
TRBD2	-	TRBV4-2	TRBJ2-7	CASSHTGTSGSYEQYF	TGTGCCAGCAGCCACACCGGGACTAGCGGTTCCTACGAGCAGTACTTC
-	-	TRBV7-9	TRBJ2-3	CASSLGGLGTDTQYF	TGTGCCAGCAGCTTAGGAGGGTTGGGCACAGATACGCAGTATTTT
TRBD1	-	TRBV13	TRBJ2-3	CASSLDRVGADTQYF	TGTGCCAGCAGCTTGGACAGGGTTGGGGCAGATACGCAGTATTTT